This T cell receptor (beta chain) appears in the sequencing data of a study of blood T cell repertoires in COVID-19. From germline, CDR1 is SGHTA and CDR2 FQGNSA. V lost 1 base, J lost 3 bases, and 3 bases stayed unmatched. The CDR3 totals 15 residues. Data came from immunoSEQ multiplex PCR; TCRdb stores just in-frame clones and leaves some out. The sample holds some 350,000 clones; more than 70% are singletons and the top ten take over 4%. The chain couples TRBV7-2 to TRBJ2-3; the match to TRBD2 covers 8 bases. Source material: PBMCs or T cells enriched from blood (not recorded which). This sequence originates from a woman in her thirties who had recovered from COVID-19. CDR3 nucleotides: TGTGCCAGCAGCTTAGTTAGCGGGGCTACAGATACGCAGTATTTT. Translated: CASSLVSGATDTQYF.